The clone carrying this T cell receptor beta chain showed up many times. The record originates from a study of breast tumors, draining lymph nodes, adjacent tissues. The lymph nodes were axillary draining lymph nodes from breast cancer patients. TCRdb reanalysed the multiplex PCR reads using MiXCR and keeps one entry per CDR3 protein. Of around 290,000 distinct CDR3 sequences in the sample, more than 30% were seen once. The CDR3 spans 14 residues. Germline loops: CDR1 LGHNA, CDR2 YSLEER. V lost 3 bases and J lost 6, with 14 bases in between. This sequence was found in a female donor with breast cancer. Some clones in this sample may be carry-over from other donors' samples. This chain links TRBV4-3 with TRBJ1-2; D gene uncertain. Sequences were obtained from axillary lymph node tissue. The CDR3 DNA follows: TGCGCCAGCAGCCAGAACCGGGCCGCCAATGGCTACACCTTC. This gives the protein CASSQNRAANGYTF.